What follows describes a single T cell receptor (beta chain). CDR3 size: 15 residues. CDR1 and CDR2 from the germline V gene are LGHDT and YNNKEL (reference sequence). V shed 0 bases, J shed 7 bases, and the junction held 1 base outside the gene matches. Methods used by the authors: Amplification from reference gene primers served as the basis for estimated nucleated cell counts. The table came from immunoSEQ multiplex PCR; TCRdb's copy has only in-frame clones and leaves some out. V and J calls and clone size are copied from that table; D and trimming were computed from the DNA. Of approximately 300,000 clones in the sample, more than 80% are singletons; the top ten hold approximately 7.5%. Followed longitudinally, the Seattle patients had been enrolled during active infection. The data are from a study of blood T cell repertoires in COVID-19. Study summary: Some COVID-19 samples were acute and others convalescent; all came from the United States, Italy and Spain. T cells, B-cell-depleted T cells, or PBMCs provided the cDNA or gDNA that served as material.

The TCR sequence derives from a woman aged 25 to 39 with COVID-19, enrolled during active disease. V and J are TRBV3-1 (or the pseudogene TRBV3-2) and TRBJ2-2; 11 bases agree with TRBD2. The sequencing input was peripheral blood. CDR3 region: CASSQETSGSGELFF. In nucleotides, the CDR3 is TGTGCCAGCAGCCAAGAAACTAGCGGGAGCGGGGAGCTGTTTTTT.